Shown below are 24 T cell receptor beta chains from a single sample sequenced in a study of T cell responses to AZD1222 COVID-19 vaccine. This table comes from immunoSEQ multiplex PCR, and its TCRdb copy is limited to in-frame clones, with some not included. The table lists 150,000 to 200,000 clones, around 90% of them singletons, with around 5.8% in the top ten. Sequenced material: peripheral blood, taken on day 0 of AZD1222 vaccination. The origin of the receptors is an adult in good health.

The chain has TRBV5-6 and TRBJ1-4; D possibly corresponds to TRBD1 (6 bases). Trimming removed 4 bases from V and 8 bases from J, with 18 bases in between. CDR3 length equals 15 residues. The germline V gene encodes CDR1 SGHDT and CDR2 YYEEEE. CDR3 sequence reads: CASSVTGRGGEKLFF. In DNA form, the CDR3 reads TGTGCCAGCAGCGTCACAGGGCGGGGGGGCGAAAAACTGTTTTTT.

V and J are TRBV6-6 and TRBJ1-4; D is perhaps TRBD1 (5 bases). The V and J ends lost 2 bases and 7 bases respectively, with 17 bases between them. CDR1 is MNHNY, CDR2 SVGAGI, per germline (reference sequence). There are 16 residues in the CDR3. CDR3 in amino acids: CASSYADPGRSEKLFF. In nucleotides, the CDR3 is TGTGCCAGCAGTTACGCAGATCCGGGACGGAGTGAAAAACTGTTTTTT.

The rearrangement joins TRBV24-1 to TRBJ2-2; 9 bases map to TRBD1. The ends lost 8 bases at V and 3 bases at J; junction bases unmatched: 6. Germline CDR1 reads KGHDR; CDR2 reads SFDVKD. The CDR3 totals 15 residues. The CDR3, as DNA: TGTGCCACCACTGGGACAGGGAGGGACACCGGGGAGCTGTTTTTT. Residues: CATTGTGRDTGELFF.

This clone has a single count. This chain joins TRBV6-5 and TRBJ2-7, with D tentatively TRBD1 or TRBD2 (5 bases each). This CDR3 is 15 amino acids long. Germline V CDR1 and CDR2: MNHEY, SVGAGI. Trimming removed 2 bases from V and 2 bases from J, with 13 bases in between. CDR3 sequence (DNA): TGTGCCAGCAGTTACATCCCGGGACGGACCTACGAGCAGTACTTC. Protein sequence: CASSYIPGRTYEQYF.

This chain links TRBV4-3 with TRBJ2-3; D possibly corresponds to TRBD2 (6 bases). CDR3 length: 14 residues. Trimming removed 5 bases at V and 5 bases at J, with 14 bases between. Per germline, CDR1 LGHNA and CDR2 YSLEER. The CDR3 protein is CASSARLVIDTQYF. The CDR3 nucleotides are TGCGCCAGCAGCGCCCGACTAGTAATAGATACGCAGTATTTT.

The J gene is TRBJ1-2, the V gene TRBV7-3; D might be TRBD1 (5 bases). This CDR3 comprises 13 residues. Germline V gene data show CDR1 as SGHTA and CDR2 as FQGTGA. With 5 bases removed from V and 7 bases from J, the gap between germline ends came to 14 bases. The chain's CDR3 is CASSTDYGGGYTF. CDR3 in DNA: TGTGCCAGCAGCACCGATTACGGGGGTGGCTACACCTTC.

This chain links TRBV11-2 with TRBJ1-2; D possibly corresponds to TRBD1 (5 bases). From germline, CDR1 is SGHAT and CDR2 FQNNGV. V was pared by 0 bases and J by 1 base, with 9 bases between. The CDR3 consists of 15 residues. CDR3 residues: CASSLEATVNYGYTF. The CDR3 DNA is TGTGCCAGCAGCTTAGAGGCGACAGTTAACTATGGCTACACCTTC.

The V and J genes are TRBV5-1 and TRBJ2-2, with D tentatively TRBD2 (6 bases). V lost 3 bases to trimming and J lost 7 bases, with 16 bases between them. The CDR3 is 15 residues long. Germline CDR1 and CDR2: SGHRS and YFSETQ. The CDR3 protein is CASSSGTSTLGELFF. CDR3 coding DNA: TGCGCCAGCAGCTCGGGGACTTCTACCCTCGGGGAGCTGTTTTTT.

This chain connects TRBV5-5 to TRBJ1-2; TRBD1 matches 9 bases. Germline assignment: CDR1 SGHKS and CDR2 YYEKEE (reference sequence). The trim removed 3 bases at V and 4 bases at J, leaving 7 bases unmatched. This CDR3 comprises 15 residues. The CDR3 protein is CASSSLPGQGYGYTF. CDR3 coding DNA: TGTGCCAGCAGCTCACTCCCGGGACAGGGCTATGGCTACACCTTC.

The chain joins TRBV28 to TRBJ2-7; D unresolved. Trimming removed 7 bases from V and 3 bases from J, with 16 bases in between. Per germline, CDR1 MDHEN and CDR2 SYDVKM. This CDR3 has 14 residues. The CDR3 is CASTPASALYEQYF. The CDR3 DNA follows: TGTGCCAGCACCCCCGCGTCCGCCCTCTACGAGCAGTACTTC.

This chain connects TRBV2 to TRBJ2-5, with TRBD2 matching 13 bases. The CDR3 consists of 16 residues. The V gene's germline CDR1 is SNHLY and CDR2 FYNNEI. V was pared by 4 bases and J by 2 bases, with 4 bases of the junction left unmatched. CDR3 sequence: CASSGLGLAGQETQYF. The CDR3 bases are TGTGCCAGCAGTGGTTTGGGACTAGCGGGACAAGAGACCCAGTACTTC.

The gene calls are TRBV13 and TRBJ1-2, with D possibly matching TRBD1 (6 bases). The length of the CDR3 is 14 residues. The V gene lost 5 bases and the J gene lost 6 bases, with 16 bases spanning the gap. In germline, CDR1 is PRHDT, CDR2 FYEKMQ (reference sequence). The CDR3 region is CASSRGQGGDGYTF. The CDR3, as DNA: TGTGCCAGCAGCCGGGGACAAGGGGGGGATGGCTACACCTTC.

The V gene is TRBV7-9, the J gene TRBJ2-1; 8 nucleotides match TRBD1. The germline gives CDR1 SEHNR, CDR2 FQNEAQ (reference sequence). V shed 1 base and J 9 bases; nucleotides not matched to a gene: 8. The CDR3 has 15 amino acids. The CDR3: CASSLDSGGEGEQFF. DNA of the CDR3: TGTGCCAGCAGCTTAGATTCAGGGGGCGAGGGTGAGCAGTTCTTC.

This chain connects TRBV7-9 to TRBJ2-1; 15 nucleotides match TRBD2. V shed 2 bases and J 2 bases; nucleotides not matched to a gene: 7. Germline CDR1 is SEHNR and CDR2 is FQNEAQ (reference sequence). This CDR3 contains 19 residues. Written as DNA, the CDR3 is TGTGCCAGCAGCTTAACCCCGGGACTAGCGGGAGGAACCTACAATGAGCAGTTCTTC. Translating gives CASSLTPGLAGGTYNEQFF.

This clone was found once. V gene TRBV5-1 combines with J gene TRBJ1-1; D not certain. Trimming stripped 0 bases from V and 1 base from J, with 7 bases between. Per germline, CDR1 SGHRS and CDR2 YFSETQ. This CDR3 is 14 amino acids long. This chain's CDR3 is CASSLDSGNTEAFF. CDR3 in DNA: TGCGCCAGCAGCTTGGACTCGGGGAACACTGAAGCTTTCTTT.

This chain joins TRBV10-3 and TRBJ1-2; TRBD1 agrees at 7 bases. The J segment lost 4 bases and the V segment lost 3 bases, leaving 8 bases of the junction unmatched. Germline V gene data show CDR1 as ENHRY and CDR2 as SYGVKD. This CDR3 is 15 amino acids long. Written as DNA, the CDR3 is TGTGCCATCAGTGAATCAACGGACAGGAGCTATGGCTACACCTTC. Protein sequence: CAISESTDRSYGYTF.

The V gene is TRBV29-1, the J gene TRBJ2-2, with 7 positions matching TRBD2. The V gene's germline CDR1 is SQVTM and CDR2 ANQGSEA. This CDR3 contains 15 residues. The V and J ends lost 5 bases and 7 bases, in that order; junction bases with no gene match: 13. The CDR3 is CSVNLDSGSIGELFF. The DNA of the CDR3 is TGCAGCGTTAATCTTGATAGCGGGTCTATCGGGGAGCTGTTTTTT.

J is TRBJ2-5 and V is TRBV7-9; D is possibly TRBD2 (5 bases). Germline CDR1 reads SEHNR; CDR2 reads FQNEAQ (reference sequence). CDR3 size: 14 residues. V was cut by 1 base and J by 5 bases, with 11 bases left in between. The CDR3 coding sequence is TGTGCCAGCAGCTTAGTCGGCGGGCCGGAGACCCAGTACTTC. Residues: CASSLVGGPETQYF.

In DNA form, the CDR3 reads TGTGCCAGCAGGCGGAACAGGGGGGATACGCAGTATTTT. Encoded protein: CASRRNRGDTQYF. V is TRBV7-9 and J is TRBJ2-3; TRBD1 matches at 8 bases. The germline V gene has CDR1 SEHNR and CDR2 FQNEAQ (reference sequence). Trimming cost V 6 bases and J 6 bases; bases outside gene matches: 5. The length of the CDR3 is 13 residues.

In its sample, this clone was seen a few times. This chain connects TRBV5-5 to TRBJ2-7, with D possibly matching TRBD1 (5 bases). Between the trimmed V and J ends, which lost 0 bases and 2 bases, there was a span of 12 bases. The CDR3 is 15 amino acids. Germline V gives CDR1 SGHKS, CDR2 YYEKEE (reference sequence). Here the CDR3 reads CASSLVGRETYEQYF. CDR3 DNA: TGTGCCAGCAGCTTGGTTGGCAGGGAAACCTACGAGCAGTACTTC.

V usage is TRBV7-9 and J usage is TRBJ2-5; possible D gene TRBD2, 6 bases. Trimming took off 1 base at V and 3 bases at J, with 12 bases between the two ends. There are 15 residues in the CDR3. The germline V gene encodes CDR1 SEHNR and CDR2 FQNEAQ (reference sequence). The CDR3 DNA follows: TGTGCCAGCAGCTTAGAGGCTCTAGCGAAAGAGACCCAGTACTTC. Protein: CASSLEALAKETQYF.

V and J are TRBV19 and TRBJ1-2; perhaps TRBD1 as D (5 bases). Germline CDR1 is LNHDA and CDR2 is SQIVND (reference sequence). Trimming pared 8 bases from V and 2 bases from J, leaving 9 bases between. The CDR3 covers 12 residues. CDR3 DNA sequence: TGTGCCAGTCAGACAGACAACTATGGCTACACCTTC. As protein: CASQTDNYGYTF.

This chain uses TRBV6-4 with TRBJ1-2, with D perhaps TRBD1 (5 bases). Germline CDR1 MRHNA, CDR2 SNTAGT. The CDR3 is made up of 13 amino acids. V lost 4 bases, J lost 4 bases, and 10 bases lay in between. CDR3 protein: CASSVDQGYGYTF. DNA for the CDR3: TGTGCCAGCAGTGTAGATCAGGGCTATGGCTACACCTTC.

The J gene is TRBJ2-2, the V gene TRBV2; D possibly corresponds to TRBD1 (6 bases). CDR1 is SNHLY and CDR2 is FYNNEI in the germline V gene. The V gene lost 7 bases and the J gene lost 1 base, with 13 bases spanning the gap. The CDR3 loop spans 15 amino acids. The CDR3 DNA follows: TGTGCCAGCAACGAGCAGGGGTTGAACACCGGGGAGCTGTTTTTT. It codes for CASNEQGLNTGELFF.